These 18 T cell receptor beta chains originate from one sample sequenced in a study of OX40 agonist ivuxolimab in advanced cancers. Assay: immunoSEQ multiplex PCR; the TCRdb copy retains only in-frame clones and omits some. The data contain about 59,000 clones, nearly 85% of them singletons. The source was CD4+ or CD8+ T cells sorted from blood, collected in a trial of the OX40 agonist ivuxolimab. The receptors stem from an adult with an advanced solid tumor such as melanoma, head and neck, liver or kidney cancer.

The CDR3 protein is CASSLDGKQNTF. The CDR3 nucleotides are TGTGCCAGCAGCTTAGATGGGAAGCAAAACACCTTC. The chain carries TRBV7-2 and TRBJ1-2; D uncertain. The CDR3 length is 12 residues. In germline, CDR1 is SGHTA, CDR2 FQGNSA. Deletions cut 1 base from V and 12 bases from J, with 12 bases between.

This clone was seen at least ten times. Other DNA sequences in this specimen translate into the identical CDR3. This chain joins TRBV27 and TRBJ2-3; 7 nucleotides match TRBD2. CDR1 is MNHEY and CDR2 is SMNVEV in the germline V gene (reference sequence). This CDR3 region has 13 residues. The trim removed 6 bases at V and 5 bases at J, leaving 5 bases unmatched. CDR3 sequence (DNA): TGTGCCAGCAGGCAGGGAGGGAGAGATACGCAGTATTTT. Protein sequence: CASRQGGRDTQYF.

CDR3 protein: CASSERGTGTTDTQYF. CDR3 coding DNA: TGTGCCAGCAGTGAAAGGGGGACAGGAACCACAGATACGCAGTATTTT. The J gene is TRBJ2-3, the V gene TRBV2; 8 positions agree with TRBD1. The CDR3 consists of 16 residues. With V trimmed by 2 bases and J by 2 bases, 6 bases remained unmatched. Germline V gene data show CDR1 as SNHLY and CDR2 as FYNNEI.

CDR3 DNA sequence: TGTGCCAGCAGCGACGGACTAGCCATTACGCAGTATTTT. Translating gives CASSDGLAITQYF. V usage is TRBV4-2 and J usage is TRBJ2-3, with 8 bases identical to TRBD2. CDR1 LGHNA and CDR2 YNFKEQ come from the germline V gene. V dropped 5 bases and J dropped 8; count of bases not matched to a gene: 6. The CDR3 contains 13 residues.

This chain joins TRBV5-1 and TRBJ2-5; 12 bases agree with TRBD2. Germline V gene lookup returns CDR1 SGHRS and CDR2 YFSETQ. Trimming cost V 9 bases and J 5 bases; bases outside gene matches: 8. The CDR3 is 14 amino acids. This chain's CDR3 is CATTLAGGLETQYF. The CDR3 bases are TGCGCCACCACACTAGCGGGGGGTTTGGAGACCCAGTACTTC.

J is TRBJ2-5 and V is TRBV11-3, with TRBD1 matching over 9 bases. V trimming: 5 bases; J trimming: 2 bases; junction bases outside the gene matches: 6. This CDR3 is 15 amino acids long. Germline CDR1 SGHNT, CDR2 YENEEA. The CDR3 region is CASSHGTGTQETQYF. The CDR3, as DNA: TGTGCCAGCAGCCACGGGACAGGGACGCAAGAGACCCAGTACTTC.

The chain combines TRBV6-1 with TRBJ2-1; perhaps TRBD1 as D (8 bases). From germline, CDR1 is MNHNS and CDR2 SASEGT. Trimming took 6 bases from V and 8 from J, leaving 20 bases between them. CDR3 length equals 15 residues. DNA for the CDR3: TGTGCCAGCAGCTCAGGGGGCGGGAGTGGAGATGAGCAGTTCTTC. Encoded protein: CASSSGGGSGDEQFF.

The chain uses TRBV4-2 and TRBJ2-2, with a possible D match to TRBD2 (6 bases). Looked up from germline, CDR1 is LGHNA and CDR2 is YNFKEQ. Trimming cost V 0 bases and J 4 bases, with 15 bases left between them. This CDR3 spans 17 amino acids. The CDR3 DNA sequence: TGTGCCAGCAGCCAAGAAGTCGGGCGGGGAAGCACCGGGGAGCTGTTTTTT. Translated: CASSQEVGRGSTGELFF.

The J gene is TRBJ2-1, the V gene TRBV10-1, with 7 bases that match TRBD2. There are 14 residues in the CDR3. Germline CDR1 reads WNHNN; CDR2 reads SYGVQD (reference sequence). Trimming removed 5 bases from V and 3 bases from J; junction bases left unmatched: 4. CDR3 sequence (DNA): TGCGCCAGCAGTTACTCTAGCGGCTACAATGAGCAGTTCTTC. The encoded protein is CASSYSSGYNEQFF.

The V and J genes are TRBV5-1 and TRBJ1-1; a possible D gene is TRBD1 (6 bases). The germline V and J ends were trimmed by 0 bases and 0 bases, with 9 bases remaining between them. The CDR3 is 15 amino acids. CDR1 and CDR2 (germline): SGHRS, YFSETQ. The CDR3 DNA sequence: TGCGCCAGCAGCTTGGATGGACAGATGAACACTGAAGCTTTCTTT. It specifies CASSLDGQMNTEAFF.

The chain couples TRBV15 to TRBJ2-1; 9 bases match TRBD1. With V trimmed by 0 bases and J by 9 bases, 12 bases remained unmatched. Germline V gene sequence: CDR1 LNHNV, CDR2 YYDKDF (reference sequence). The CDR3 runs 17 residues. The CDR3 protein is CATSRDYMGQGAVEQFF. CDR3 sequence (DNA): TGTGCCACCAGCAGAGATTATATGGGACAGGGAGCGGTTGAGCAGTTCTTC.

The J gene is TRBJ1-1, the V gene TRBV10-3, with TRBD1 as a possible D gene (6 bases). CDR1 is ENHRY, CDR2 SYGVKD, per germline. Between the trimmed V and J ends, which lost 11 bases and 1 base, there was a span of 14 bases. This CDR3 is built from 13 residues. CDR3 region: CACRPTGNTEAFF. The CDR3 DNA follows: TGTGCCTGCCGCCCGACAGGGAACACTGAAGCTTTCTTT.

The rearrangement joins TRBV27 to TRBJ2-7; D may be TRBD1 (6 bases). The CDR3 extends over 15 amino acids. Germline V lookup: CDR1 MNHEY, CDR2 SMNVEV (reference sequence). Deletions cut 6 bases from V and 1 base from J, with 16 bases between. The CDR3 region is CASSPSVRGSYEQYF. Here the CDR3 DNA reads TGTGCCAGCAGCCCTTCGGTTAGGGGGTCCTACGAGCAGTACTTC.

V gene TRBV9 combines with J gene TRBJ2-5; TRBD1 matches at 7 bases. The J call may be mistaken, given a closer DNA end match to TRBJ2-7. CDR1 and CDR2 from the germline V gene are SGDLS and YYNGEE. CDR3 size: 14 residues. CDR3 sequence reads: CASSGPHRGDEQYF. The DNA of the CDR3 is TGTGCCAGCAGCGGCCCACACAGGGGTGACGAGCAGTACTTC.

The CDR3 DNA follows: TGTGCCAGCAGCGACAGACAGGGATCCCCTAATGAAAAACTGTTTTTT. As protein: CASSDRQGSPNEKLFF. The V gene is TRBV7-2, the J gene TRBJ1-4; 7 bases are a match to TRBD1. V dropped 5 bases and J dropped 3; count of bases not matched to a gene: 9. The CDR3 has 16 residues. CDR1 is SGHTA and CDR2 is FQGNSA in the germline V gene.

The chain links TRBV5-4 to TRBJ2-1, with 14 bases fitting TRBD2. V trimming: 3 bases; J trimming: 4 bases; junction bases outside the gene matches: 9. The V gene's germline CDR1 is SGHNT and CDR2 YYREEE (reference sequence). This CDR3 contains 18 residues. CDR3 amino acids: CASSSRTSGRTGYNEQFF. In DNA, the CDR3 is TGTGCCAGCAGCTCCAGGACTAGCGGGAGGACCGGGTACAATGAGCAGTTCTTC.

The chain couples TRBV10-1 to TRBJ1-3, with D maybe TRBD1 (5 bases). The CDR3 extends over 14 amino acids. V lost 3 bases and J lost 3, with 9 bases in between. CDR1 WNHNN and CDR2 SYGVQD come from the germline V gene (reference sequence). The CDR3 sequence: CASSDGGIGNTIYF. CDR3 DNA sequence: TGCGCCAGCAGTGACGGGGGAATTGGAAACACCATATATTTT.

The chain uses TRBV15 and TRBJ2-7; D not certain. Trimming stripped 3 bases from V and 2 bases from J, with 14 bases between. The CDR3 is 15 amino acids. Germline CDR1 is LNHNV and CDR2 is YYDKDF (reference sequence). The DNA of the CDR3 is TGTGCCACCAGCAGGTTTTCGGGTAGGACCTACGAGCAGTACTTC. It is translated as CATSRFSGRTYEQYF. Full variable domain (outside the CDR3, taken from reference TRBV15 and TRBJ2-7): DAMVIQNPRYQVTQFGKPVTLSCSQTLNHNVMYWYQQKSSQAPKLLFHYYDKDFNNEADTPDNFQSRRPNTSFCFLDIRSPGLGDTAMYLCATSRFSGRTYEQYFGPGTRLTVT.